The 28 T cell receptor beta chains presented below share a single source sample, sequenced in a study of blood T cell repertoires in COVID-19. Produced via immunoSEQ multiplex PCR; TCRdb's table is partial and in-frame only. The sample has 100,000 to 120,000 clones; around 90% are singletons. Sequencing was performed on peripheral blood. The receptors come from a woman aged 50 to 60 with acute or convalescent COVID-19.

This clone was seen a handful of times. CDR3 residues: CASSHWVGLEGEDYGYTF. Written as DNA, the CDR3 is TGTGCCAGCAGCCACTGGGTAGGTCTGGAAGGGGAGGACTATGGCTACACCTTC. The chain is built from TRBV3-1 (or the pseudogene TRBV3-2) and TRBJ1-2; tentative D call: TRBD1 (5 bases). Trimming stripped 3 bases from V and 3 bases from J, with 23 bases between. Germline CDR1 and CDR2: LGHDT and YNNKEL (reference sequence). This CDR3 spans 18 amino acids.

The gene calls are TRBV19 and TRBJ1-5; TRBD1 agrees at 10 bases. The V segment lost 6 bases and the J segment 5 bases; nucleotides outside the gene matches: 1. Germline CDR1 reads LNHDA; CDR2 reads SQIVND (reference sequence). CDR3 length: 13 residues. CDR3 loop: CASRDRGDQPQHF. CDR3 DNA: TGTGCCAGTAGGGACAGGGGGGATCAGCCCCAGCATTTT.

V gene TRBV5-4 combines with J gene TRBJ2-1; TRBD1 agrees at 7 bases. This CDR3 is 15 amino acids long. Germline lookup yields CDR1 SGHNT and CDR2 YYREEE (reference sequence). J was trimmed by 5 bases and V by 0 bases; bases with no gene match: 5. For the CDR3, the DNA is TGTGCCAGCAGCTTGGAGGGGACAGTTAACAATGAGCAGTTCTTC. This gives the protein CASSLEGTVNNEQFF.

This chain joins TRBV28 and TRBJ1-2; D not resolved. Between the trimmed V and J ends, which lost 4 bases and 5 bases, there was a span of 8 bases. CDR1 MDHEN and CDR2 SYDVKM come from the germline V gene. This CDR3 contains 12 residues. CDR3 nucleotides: TGTGCCAGCAGTTCTCCCACATATGGCTACACCTTC. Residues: CASSSPTYGYTF.

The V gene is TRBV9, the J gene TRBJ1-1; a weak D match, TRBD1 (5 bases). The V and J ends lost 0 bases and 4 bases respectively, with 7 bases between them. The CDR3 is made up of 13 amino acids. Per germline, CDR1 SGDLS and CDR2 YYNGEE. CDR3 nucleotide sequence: TGTGCCAGCAGCGTAGGGGGCCGCACTGAAGCTTTCTTT. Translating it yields CASSVGGRTEAFF.

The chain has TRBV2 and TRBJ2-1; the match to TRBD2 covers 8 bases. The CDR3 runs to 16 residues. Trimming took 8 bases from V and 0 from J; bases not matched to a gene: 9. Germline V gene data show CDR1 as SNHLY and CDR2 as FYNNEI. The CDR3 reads CASSPSTSVSYNEQFF. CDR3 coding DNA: TGTGCCAGCTCCCCCTCGACTAGCGTCTCCTACAATGAGCAGTTCTTC.

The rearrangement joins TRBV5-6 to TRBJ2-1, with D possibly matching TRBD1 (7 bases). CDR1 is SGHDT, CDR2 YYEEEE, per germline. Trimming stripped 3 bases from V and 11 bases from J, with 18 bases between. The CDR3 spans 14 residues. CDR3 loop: CASSSGTGRGKQFF. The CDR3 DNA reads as TGTGCCAGCAGCTCCGGGACTGGCAGGGGGAAGCAGTTCTTC.

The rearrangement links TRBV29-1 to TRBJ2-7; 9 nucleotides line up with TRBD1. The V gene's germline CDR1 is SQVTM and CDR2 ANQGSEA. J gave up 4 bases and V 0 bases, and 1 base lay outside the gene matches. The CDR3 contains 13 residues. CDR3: CSVEETGGYEQYF. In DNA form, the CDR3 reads TGCAGCGTTGAAGAGACAGGGGGGTACGAGCAGTACTTC.

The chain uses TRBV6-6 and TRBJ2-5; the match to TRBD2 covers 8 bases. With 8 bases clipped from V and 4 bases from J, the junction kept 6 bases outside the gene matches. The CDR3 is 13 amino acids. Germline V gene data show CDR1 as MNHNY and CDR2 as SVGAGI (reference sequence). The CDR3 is CASDYRGGETQYF. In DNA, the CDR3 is TGTGCCAGCGACTACCGGGGGGGAGAGACCCAGTACTTC.

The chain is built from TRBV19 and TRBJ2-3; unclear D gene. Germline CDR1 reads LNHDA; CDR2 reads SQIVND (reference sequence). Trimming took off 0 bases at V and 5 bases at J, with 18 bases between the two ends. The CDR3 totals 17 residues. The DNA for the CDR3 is TGTGCCAGTAGTATAGATCCCCAGGCCCCCGACGGAGATACGCAGTATTTT. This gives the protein CASSIDPQAPDGDTQYF.

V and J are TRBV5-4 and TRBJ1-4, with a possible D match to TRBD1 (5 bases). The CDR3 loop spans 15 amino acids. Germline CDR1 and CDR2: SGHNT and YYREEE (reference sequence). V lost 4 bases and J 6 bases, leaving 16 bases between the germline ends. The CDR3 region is CASSLRGGRDEKLFF. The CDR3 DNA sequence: TGTGCCAGCAGCCTCCGGGGGGGACGTGATGAAAAACTGTTTTTT.

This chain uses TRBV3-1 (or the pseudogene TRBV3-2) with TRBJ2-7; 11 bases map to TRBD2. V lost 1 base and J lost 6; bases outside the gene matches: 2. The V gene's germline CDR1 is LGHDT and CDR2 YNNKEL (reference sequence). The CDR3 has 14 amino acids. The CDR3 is CASSQGLAGSEQYF. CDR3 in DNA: TGTGCCAGCAGCCAAGGACTAGCGGGAAGCGAGCAGTACTTC.

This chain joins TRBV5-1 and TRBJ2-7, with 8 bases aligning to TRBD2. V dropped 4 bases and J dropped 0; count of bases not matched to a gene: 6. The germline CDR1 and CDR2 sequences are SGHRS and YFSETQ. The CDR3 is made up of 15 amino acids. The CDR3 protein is CASSLLAGSSYEQYF. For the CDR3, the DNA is TGCGCCAGCAGCCTATTAGCGGGGAGCTCCTACGAGCAGTACTTC.

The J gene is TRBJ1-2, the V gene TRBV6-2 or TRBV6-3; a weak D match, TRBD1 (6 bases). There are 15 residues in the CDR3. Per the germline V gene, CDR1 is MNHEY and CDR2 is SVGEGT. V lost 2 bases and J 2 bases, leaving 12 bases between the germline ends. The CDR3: CASSYGGAGNYGYTF. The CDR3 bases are TGTGCCAGCAGTTACGGGGGGGCCGGGAACTATGGCTACACCTTC.

DNA of the CDR3: TGTGCCAGCACCTCGGGACAGACTATCAATCAGCCCCAGCATTTT. It is translated as CASTSGQTINQPQHF. The V gene is TRBV5-8, the J gene TRBJ1-5, with 7 bases fitting TRBD1. This CDR3 is 15 amino acids long. Germline values: CDR1 SGHTS, CDR2 YDEGEE. The ends lost 6 bases at V and 3 bases at J; junction bases unmatched: 9.

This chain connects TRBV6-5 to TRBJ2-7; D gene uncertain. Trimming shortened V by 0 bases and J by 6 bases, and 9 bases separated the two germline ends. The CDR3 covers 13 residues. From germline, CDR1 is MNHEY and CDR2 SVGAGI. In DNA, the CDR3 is TGTGCCAGCAGTTACTCGTTGCTCGGCGAGCAGTACTTC. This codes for CASSYSLLGEQYF.

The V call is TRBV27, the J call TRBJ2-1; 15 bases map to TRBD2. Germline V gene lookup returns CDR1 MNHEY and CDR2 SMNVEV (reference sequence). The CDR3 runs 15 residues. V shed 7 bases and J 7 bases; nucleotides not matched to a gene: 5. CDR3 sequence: CASTPGTSGRNEQFF. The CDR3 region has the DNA TGTGCCAGCACCCCCGGGACTAGCGGGAGGAATGAGCAGTTCTTC.

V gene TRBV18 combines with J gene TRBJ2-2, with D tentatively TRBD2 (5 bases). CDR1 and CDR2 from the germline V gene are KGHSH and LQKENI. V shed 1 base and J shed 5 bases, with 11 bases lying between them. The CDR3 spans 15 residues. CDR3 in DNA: TGTGCCAGCTCACCACAGTCGACTATTACCGGGGAGCTGTTTTTT. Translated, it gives CASSPQSTITGELFF.

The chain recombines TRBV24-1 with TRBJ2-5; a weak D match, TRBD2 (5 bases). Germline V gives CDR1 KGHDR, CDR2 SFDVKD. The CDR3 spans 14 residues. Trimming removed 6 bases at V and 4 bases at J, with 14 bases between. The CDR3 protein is CATSPQAGLETQYF. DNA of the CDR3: TGTGCCACCAGTCCCCAGGCAGGACTAGAGACCCAGTACTTC.

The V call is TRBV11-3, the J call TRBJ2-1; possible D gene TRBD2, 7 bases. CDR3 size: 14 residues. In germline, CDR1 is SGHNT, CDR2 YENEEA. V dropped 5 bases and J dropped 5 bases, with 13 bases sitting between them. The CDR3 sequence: CASSLGGQNNEQFF. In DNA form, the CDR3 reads TGTGCCAGCAGCCTGGGGGGGCAAAACAATGAGCAGTTCTTC.

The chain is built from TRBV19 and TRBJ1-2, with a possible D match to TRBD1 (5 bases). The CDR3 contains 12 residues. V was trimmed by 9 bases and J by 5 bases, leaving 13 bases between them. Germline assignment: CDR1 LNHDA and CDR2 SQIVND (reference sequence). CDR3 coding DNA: TGTGCCAGCCGTTCGACAGTTTATGGCTACACCTTC. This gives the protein CASRSTVYGYTF. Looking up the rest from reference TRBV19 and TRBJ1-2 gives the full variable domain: DGGITQSPKYLFRKEGQNVTLSCEQNLNHDAMYWYRQDPGQGLRLIYYSQIVNDFQKGDIAEGYSVSREKKESFPLTVTSAQKNPTAFYLCASRSTVYGYTFGSGTRLTVV.

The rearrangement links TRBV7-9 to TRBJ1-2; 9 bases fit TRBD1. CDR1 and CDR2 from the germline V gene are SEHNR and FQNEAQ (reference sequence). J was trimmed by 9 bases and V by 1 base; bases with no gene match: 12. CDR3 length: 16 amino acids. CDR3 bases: TGTGCCAGCAGCTTAGGGGCACCGGGACAGGGAAATAGCTACACCTTC. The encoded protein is CASSLGAPGQGNSYTF.

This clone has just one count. CDR3 coding DNA: TGTGCCAGCAGCGTAGGGCTTGGACAGCAAGAGACCCAGTACTTC. Translated, it gives CASSVGLGQQETQYF. This rearrangement joins TRBV9 to TRBJ2-5; tentatively, D is TRBD1 (6 bases). This CDR3 is 15 amino acids long. The V gene lost 0 bases and the J gene lost 2 bases, with 11 bases spanning the gap. Germline V CDR1 and CDR2: SGDLS, YYNGEE.

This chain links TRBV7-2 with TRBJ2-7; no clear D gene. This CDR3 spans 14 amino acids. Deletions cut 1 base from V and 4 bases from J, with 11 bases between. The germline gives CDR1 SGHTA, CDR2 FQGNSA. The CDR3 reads CASSLGDTRYEQYF. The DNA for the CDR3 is TGTGCCAGCAGCTTAGGAGACACCCGGTACGAGCAGTACTTC.

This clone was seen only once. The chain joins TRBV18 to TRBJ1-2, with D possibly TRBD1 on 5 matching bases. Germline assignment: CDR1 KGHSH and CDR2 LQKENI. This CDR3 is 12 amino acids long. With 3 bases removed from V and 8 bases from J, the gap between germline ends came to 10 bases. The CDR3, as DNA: TGTGCCAGCTCACCGGACAAGGGCGGCTACACCTTC. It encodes CASSPDKGGYTF.

The CDR3 sequence is CASSPTGGGSPLHF. CDR3 sequence (DNA): TGTGCCAGCAGCCCCACAGGGGGCGGTTCACCCCTCCACTTT. The chain uses TRBV9 and TRBJ1-6; 9 positions match TRBD1. Trimming removed 4 bases from V and 9 bases from J; junction bases left unmatched: 5. This CDR3 is built from 14 residues. Germline CDR1 SGDLS, CDR2 YYNGEE.

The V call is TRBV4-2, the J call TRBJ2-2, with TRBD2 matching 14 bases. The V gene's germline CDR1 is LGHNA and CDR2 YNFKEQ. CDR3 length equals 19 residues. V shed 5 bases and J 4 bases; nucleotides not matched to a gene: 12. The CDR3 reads CASSTLSGTSGSGTGELFF. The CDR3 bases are TGTGCCAGCAGCACCCTATCCGGGACTAGCGGGAGCGGCACCGGGGAGCTGTTTTTT.

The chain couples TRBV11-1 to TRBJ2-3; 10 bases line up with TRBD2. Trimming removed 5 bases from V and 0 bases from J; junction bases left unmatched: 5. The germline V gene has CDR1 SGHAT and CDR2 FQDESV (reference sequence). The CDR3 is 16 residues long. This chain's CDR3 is CASSLTTSGSTDTQYF. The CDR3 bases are TGTGCCAGCAGCCTGACGACTAGCGGGAGCACAGATACGCAGTATTTT. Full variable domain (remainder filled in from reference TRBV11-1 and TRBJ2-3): EAEVAQSPRYKITEKSQAVAFWCDPISGHATLYWYRQILGQGPELLVQFQDESVVDDSQLPKDRFSAERLKGVDSTLKIQPAELGDSAMYLCASSLTTSGSTDTQYFGPGTRLTVL.